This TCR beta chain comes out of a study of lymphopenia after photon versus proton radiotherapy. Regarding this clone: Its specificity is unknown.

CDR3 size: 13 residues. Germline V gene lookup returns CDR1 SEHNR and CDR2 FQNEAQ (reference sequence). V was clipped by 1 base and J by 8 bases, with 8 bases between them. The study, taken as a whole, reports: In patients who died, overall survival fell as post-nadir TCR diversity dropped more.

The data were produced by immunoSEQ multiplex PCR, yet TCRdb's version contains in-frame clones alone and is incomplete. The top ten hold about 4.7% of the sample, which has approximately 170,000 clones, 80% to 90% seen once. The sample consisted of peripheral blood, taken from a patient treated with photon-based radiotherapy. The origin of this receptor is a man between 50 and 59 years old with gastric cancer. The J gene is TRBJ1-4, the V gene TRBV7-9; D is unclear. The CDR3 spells CASSLEGGEKLFF. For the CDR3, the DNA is TGTGCCAGCAGCTTAGAGGGAGGGGAAAAACTGTTTTTT.